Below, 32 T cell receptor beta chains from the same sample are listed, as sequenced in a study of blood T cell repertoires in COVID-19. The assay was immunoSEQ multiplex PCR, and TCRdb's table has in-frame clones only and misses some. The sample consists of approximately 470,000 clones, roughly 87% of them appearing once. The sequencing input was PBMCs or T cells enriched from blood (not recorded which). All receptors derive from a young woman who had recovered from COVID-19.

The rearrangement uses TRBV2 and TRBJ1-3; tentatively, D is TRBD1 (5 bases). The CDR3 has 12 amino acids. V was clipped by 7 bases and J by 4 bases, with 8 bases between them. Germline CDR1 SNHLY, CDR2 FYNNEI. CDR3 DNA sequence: TGTGCCAGCAAACAGGCCGGAAACACCATATATTTT. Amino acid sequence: CASKQAGNTIYF. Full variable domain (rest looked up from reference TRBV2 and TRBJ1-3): EPEVTQTPSHQVTQMGQEVILRCVPISNHLYFYWYRQILGQKVEFLVSFYNNEISEKSEIFDDQFSVERPDGSNFTLKIRSTKLEDSAMYFCASKQAGNTIYFGEGSWLTVV.

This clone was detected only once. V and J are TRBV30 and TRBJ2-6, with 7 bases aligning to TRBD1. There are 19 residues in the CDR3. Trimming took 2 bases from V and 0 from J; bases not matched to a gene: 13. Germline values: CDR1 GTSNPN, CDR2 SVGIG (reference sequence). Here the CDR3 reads CAWSPPTGRDFSGANVLTF. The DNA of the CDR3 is TGTGCCTGGAGTCCGCCGACAGGGAGAGATTTCTCTGGGGCCAACGTCCTGACTTTC.

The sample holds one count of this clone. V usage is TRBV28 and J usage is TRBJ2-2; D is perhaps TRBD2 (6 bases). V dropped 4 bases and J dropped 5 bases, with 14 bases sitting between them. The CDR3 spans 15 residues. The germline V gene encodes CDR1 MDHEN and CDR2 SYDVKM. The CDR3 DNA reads TGTGCCAGCAGTTCTCGGGAGACCCAAACCGGGGAGCTGTTTTTT. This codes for CASSSRETQTGELFF.

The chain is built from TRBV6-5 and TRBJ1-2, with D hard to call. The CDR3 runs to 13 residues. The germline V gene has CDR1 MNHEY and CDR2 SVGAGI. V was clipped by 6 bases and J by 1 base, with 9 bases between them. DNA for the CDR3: TGTGCCAGCAGGGGAGGAAATAACTATGGCTACACCTTC. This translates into CASRGGNNYGYTF.

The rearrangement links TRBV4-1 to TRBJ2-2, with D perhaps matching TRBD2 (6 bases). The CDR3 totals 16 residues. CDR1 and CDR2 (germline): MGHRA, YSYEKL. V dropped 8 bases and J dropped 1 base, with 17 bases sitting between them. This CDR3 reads CASALAGGRNTGELFF. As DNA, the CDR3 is TGCGCCAGCGCCCTGGCAGGAGGGAGGAACACCGGGGAGCTGTTTTTT.

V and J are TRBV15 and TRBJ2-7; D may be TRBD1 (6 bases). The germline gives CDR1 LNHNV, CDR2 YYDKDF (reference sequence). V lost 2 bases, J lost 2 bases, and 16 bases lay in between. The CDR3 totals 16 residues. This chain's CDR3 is CATSRRTAEAPYEQYF. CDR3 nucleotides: TGTGCCACCAGCAGACGGACAGCCGAAGCACCCTACGAGCAGTACTTC.

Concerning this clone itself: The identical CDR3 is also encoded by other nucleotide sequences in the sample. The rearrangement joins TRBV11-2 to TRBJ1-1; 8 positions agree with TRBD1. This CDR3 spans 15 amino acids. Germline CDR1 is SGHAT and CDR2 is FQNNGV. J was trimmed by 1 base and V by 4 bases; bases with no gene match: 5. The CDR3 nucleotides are TGTGCCAGCAGCTCTTCCGGGACAGGGAACACTGAAGCTTTCTTT. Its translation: CASSSSGTGNTEAFF.

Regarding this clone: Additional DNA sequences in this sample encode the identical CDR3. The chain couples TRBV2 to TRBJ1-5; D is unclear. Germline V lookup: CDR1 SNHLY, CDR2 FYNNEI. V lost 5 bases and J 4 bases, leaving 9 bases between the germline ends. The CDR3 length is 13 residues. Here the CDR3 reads CASSRQANQPQHF. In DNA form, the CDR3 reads TGTGCCAGCAGTAGGCAGGCTAATCAGCCCCAGCATTTT.

This CDR3 is CASSEALRLPGRSYNEQFF. Written as DNA, the CDR3 is TGTGCCAGCAGTGAAGCTTTGCGTTTGCCAGGGCGCTCCTACAATGAGCAGTTCTTC. The J gene is TRBJ2-1, the V gene TRBV6-1; tentative D call: TRBD1 (5 bases). The CDR3 has 19 amino acids. V dropped 0 bases and J dropped 0 bases, with 18 bases sitting between them. Germline values: CDR1 MNHNS, CDR2 SASEGT.

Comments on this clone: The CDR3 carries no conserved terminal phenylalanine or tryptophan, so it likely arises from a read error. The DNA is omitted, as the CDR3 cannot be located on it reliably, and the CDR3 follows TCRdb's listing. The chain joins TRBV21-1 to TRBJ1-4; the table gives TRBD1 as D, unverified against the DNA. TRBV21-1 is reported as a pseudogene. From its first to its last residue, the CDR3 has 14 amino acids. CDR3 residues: CASRKGAGTGGAVG.

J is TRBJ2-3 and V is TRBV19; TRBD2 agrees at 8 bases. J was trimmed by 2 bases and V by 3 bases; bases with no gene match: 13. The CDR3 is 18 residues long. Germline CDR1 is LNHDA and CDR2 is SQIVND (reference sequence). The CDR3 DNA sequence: TGTGCCAGTAGTATTGGGACTTGGCGGGGGGAAGACACAGATACGCAGTATTTT. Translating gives CASSIGTWRGEDTDTQYF.

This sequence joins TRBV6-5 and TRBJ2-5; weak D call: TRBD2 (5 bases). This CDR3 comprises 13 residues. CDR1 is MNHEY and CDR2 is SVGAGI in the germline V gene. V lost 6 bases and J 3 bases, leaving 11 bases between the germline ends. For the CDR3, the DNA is TGTGCCAGCAGCCCAGGACTGGAAGAGACCCAGTACTTC. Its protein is CASSPGLEETQYF.

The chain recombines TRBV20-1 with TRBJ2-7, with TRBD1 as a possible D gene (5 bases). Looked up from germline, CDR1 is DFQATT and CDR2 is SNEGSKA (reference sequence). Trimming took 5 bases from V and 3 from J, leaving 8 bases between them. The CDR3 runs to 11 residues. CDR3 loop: CSALDSYEQYF. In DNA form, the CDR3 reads TGCAGTGCTCTTGACAGCTACGAGCAGTACTTC.

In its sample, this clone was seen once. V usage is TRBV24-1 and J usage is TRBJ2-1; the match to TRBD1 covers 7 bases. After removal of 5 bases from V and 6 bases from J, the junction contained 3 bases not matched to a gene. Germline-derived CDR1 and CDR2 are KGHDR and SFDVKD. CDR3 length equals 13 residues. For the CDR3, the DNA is TGTGCCACCAGTGCAGGGGGTCCCAATGAGCAGTTCTTC. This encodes CATSAGGPNEQFF.

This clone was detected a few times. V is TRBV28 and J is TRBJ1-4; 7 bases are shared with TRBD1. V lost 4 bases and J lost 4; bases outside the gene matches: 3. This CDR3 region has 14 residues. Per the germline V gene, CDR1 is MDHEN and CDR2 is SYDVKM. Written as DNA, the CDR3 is TGTGCCAGCAGTTCTACAGGGGATAATGAAAAACTGTTTTTT. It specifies CASSSTGDNEKLFF.

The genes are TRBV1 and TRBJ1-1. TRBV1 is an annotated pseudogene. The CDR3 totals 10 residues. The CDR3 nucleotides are TGCACCAGCAGCCAATATGAAGCTTTCTTT. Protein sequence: CTSSQYEAFF.

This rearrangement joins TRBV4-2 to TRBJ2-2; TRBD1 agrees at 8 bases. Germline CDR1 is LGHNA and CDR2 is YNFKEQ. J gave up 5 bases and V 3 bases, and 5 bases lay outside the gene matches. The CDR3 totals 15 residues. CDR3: CASSHRQGLTGELFF. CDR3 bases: TGTGCCAGCAGCCACAGACAGGGGTTGACCGGGGAGCTGTTTTTT.

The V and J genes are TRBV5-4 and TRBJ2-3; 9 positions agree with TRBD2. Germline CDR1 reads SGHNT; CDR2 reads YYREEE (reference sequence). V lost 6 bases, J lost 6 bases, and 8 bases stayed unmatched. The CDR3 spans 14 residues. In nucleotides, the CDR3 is TGTGCCAGCACTAGCGGGGTCCAACGGGATACGCAGTATTTT. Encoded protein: CASTSGVQRDTQYF. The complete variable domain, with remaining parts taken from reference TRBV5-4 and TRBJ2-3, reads ETGVTQSPTHLIKTRGQQVTLRCSSQSGHNTVSWYQQALGQGPQFIFQYYREEENGRGNFPPRFSGLQFPNYSSELNVNALELDDSALYLCASTSGVQRDTQYFGPGTRLTVL.

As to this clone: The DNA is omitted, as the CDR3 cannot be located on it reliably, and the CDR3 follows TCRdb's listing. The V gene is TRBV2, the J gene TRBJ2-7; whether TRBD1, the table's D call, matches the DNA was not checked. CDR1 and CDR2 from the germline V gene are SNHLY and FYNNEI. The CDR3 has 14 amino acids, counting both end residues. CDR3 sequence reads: CASILGQGDYEQYF.

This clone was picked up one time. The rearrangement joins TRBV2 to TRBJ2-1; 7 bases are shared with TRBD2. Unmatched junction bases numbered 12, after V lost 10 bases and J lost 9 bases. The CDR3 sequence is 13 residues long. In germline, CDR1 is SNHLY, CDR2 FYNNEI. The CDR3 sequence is CATIQRGVGEQFF. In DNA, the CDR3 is TGTGCCACCATTCAACGGGGGGTAGGTGAGCAGTTCTTC. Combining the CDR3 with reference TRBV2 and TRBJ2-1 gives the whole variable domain EPEVTQTPSHQVTQMGQEVILRCVPISNHLYFYWYRQILGQKVEFLVSFYNNEISEKSEIFDDQFSVERPDGSNFTLKIRSTKLEDSAMYFCATIQRGVGEQFFGPGTRLTVL.

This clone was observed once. This chain's CDR3 is CASSPSRANEQFF. In DNA, the CDR3 is TGTGCCAGCAGCCCTAGCCGGGCCAATGAGCAGTTCTTC. The rearrangement joins TRBV7-6 to TRBJ2-1; tentatively, D is TRBD2 (5 bases). V was shortened by 5 bases and J by 6 bases, with 11 bases between the two germline ends. The CDR3 consists of 13 residues. Germline assignment: CDR1 SGHVS and CDR2 FNYEAQ.

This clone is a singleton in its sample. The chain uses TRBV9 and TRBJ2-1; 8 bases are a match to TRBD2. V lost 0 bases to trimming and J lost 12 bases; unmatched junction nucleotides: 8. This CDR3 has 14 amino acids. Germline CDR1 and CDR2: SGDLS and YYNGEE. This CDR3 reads CASSVGREVTRQFF. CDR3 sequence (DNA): TGTGCCAGCAGCGTAGGGCGGGAGGTTACTCGGCAGTTCTTC.

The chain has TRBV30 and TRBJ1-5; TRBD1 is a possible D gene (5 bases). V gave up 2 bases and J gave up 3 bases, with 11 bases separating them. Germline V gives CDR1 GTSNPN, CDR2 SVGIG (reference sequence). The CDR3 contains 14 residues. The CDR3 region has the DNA TGTGCCTGGAGTAGGGGTGGGTACAATCAGCCCCAGCATTTT. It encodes CAWSRGGYNQPQHF. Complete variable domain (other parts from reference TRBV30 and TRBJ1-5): SQTIHQWPATLVQPVGSPLSLECTVEGTSNPNLYWYRQAAGRGLQLLFYSVGIGQISSEVPQNLSASRPQDRQFILSSKKLLLSDSGFYLCAWSRGGYNQPQHFGDGTRLSIL.

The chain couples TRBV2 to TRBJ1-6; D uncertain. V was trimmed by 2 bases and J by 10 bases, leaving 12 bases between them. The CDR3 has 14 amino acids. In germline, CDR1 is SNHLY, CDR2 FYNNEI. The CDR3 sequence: CASSERREGSPLHF. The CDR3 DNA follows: TGTGCCAGCAGTGAAAGGAGGGAGGGCTCACCCCTCCACTTT.

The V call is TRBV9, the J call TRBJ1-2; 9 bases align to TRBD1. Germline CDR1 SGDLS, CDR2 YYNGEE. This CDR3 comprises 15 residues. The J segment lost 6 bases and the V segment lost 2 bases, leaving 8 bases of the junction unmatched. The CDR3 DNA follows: TGTGCCAGCAGCGTTCAAGACAGGGGGTTGAATGGCTACACCTTC. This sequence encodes CASSVQDRGLNGYTF.

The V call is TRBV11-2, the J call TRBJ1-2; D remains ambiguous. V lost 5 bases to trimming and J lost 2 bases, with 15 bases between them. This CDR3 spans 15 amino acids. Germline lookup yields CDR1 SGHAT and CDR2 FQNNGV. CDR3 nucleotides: TGTGCCAGCAGCCCCCCGGGTAGCGGAAACTATGGCTACACCTTC. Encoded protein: CASSPPGSGNYGYTF.

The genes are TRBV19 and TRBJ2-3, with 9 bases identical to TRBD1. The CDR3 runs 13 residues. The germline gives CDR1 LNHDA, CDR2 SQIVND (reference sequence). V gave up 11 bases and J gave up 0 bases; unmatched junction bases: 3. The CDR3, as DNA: TGTGCCGCGGGGACAGGGAGCACAGATACGCAGTATTTT. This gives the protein CAAGTGSTDTQYF.

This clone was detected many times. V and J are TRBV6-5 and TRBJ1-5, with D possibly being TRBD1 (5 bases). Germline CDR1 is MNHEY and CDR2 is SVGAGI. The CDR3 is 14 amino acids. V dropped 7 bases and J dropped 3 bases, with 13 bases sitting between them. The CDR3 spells CASMTASLNQPQHF. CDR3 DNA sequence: TGTGCCAGCATGACAGCGAGCCTCAATCAGCCCCAGCATTTT.

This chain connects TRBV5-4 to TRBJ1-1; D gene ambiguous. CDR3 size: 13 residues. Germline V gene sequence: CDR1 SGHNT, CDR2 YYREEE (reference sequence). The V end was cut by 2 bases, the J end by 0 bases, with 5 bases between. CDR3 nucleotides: TGTGCCAGCAGCTTCGGGTTGAACACTGAAGCTTTCTTT. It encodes CASSFGLNTEAFF.

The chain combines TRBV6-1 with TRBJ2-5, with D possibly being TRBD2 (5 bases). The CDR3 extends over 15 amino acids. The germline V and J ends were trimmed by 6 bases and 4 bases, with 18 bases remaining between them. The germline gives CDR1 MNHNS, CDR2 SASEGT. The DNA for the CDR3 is TGTGCCAGCAGCCTCCCTTTCGGGATCGGAGAGACCCAGTACTTC. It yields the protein CASSLPFGIGETQYF.

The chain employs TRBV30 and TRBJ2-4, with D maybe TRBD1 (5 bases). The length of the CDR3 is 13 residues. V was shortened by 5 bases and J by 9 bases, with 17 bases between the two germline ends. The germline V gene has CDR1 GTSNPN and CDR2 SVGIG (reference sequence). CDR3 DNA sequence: TGTGCCTGGGGCCCTCAGGGAACGGCCATTCAGTACTTC. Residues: CAWGPQGTAIQYF.

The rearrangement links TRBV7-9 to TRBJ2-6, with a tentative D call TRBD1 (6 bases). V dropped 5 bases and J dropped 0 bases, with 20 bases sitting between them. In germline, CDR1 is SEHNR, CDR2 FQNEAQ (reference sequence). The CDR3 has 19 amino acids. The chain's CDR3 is CASSPGTRTEFSGANVLTF. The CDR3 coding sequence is TGTGCCAGCAGCCCCGGGACCCGGACAGAGTTCTCTGGGGCCAACGTCCTGACTTTC.